The 21 T cell receptor beta chains presented below share a single source sample, sequenced in a study of control samples from healthy donors and cancer patients. The data were produced by immunoSEQ multiplex PCR, yet TCRdb's version contains in-frame clones alone and is incomplete. The data show roughly 80,000 clones, roughly 88% seen once. The sequenced material came from blood. The receptors originated from a woman between 50 and 59 years old in good health.

V and J are TRBV2 and TRBJ1-1; 10 bases align to TRBD1. The CDR3 contains 13 residues. V shed 7 bases and J 11 bases; nucleotides not matched to a gene: 10. Germline V gene data show CDR1 as SNHLY and CDR2 as FYNNEI. CDR3 bases: TGTGCCAGCACCCCACCGGACAGGGGGATTGCTTTCTTT. Translating gives CASTPPDRGIAFF.

This chain joins TRBV2 and TRBJ2-1; 7 positions agree with TRBD2. Germline V gives CDR1 SNHLY, CDR2 FYNNEI. The CDR3 loop spans 17 amino acids. V lost 5 bases to trimming and J lost 0 bases; unmatched junction nucleotides: 10. In nucleotides, the CDR3 is TGTGCCAGCAGTACCGGGGGGATCGGCCCCTCCTACAATGAGCAGTTCTTC. Translation: CASSTGGIGPSYNEQFF.

This chain joins TRBV6-5 and TRBJ2-5; D not certain. The CDR3 is made up of 12 amino acids. V was trimmed by 7 bases and J by 5 bases, leaving 11 bases between them. Germline V gives CDR1 MNHEY, CDR2 SVGAGI. CDR3 residues: CASTSRWETQYF. The CDR3 DNA follows: TGTGCCAGCACTTCACGGTGGGAGACCCAGTACTTC.

This chain uses TRBV7-2 with TRBJ2-1; D unresolved. Germline loops: CDR1 SGHTA, CDR2 FQGNSA. This CDR3 has 15 amino acids. Trimming pared 2 bases from V and 7 bases from J, leaving 15 bases between. The CDR3 sequence: CASSLQPSTGNEQFF. The DNA for the CDR3 is TGTGCCAGCAGCTTACAACCATCTACTGGTAATGAGCAGTTCTTC.

CDR3 sequence reads: CASSRQGLGYTF. CDR3 nucleotides: TGCGCCAGCAGCCGACAGGGACTCGGCTACACCTTC. The genes are TRBV5-1 and TRBJ1-2; 7 bases match TRBD1. V was pared by 4 bases and J by 8 bases, with 5 bases of the junction left unmatched. CDR1 is SGHRS and CDR2 is YFSETQ in the germline V gene. The CDR3 length is 12 residues.

This sequence joins TRBV18 and TRBJ2-7; maybe TRBD1 (5 bases). This CDR3 has 14 residues. Trimming pared 2 bases from V and 2 bases from J, leaving 10 bases between. From germline, CDR1 is KGHSH and CDR2 LQKENI. CDR3 in DNA: TGTGCCAGCTCACCAAGACAGAGAACCTACGAGCAGTACTTC. It encodes CASSPRQRTYEQYF.

The rearrangement links TRBV2 to TRBJ1-5, with D unresolved. The CDR3 loop spans 12 amino acids. CDR1 is SNHLY and CDR2 is FYNNEI in the germline V gene. Trimming cost V 6 bases and J 3 bases, with 6 bases left between them. CDR3 coding DNA: TGTGCCAGCAGGAATTCCAATCAGCCCCAGCATTTT. Translated, it gives CASRNSNQPQHF.

This rearrangement joins TRBV5-5 to TRBJ2-3, with 8 bases fitting TRBD1. The CDR3 runs 15 residues. Germline V gene data show CDR1 as SGHKS and CDR2 as YYEKEE (reference sequence). V dropped 3 bases and J dropped 6; count of bases not matched to a gene: 9. The CDR3 here is CASSYRTGSDDTQYF. The CDR3 coding sequence is TGTGCCAGCAGCTACAGGACAGGGTCAGACGATACGCAGTATTTT.

This sequence joins TRBV7-9 and TRBJ1-1, with 7 positions matching TRBD1. The CDR3 covers 14 residues. Trimming took 5 bases from V and 1 from J; bases not matched to a gene: 4. Germline V gives CDR1 SEHNR, CDR2 FQNEAQ (reference sequence). The chain's CDR3 is CASSHRGQNTEAFF. CDR3 in DNA: TGTGCCAGCAGCCACAGGGGACAGAACACTGAAGCTTTCTTT.

The V and J genes are TRBV29-1 and TRBJ2-3; 7 bases agree with TRBD1. Trimming at V came to 6 bases and at J to 3 bases, leaving 9 bases not matched to a gene. The CDR3 is 14 residues long. Germline V gives CDR1 SQVTM, CDR2 ANQGSEA. CDR3 protein: CSVPTGMGTDTQYF. The CDR3 DNA sequence: TGCAGCGTCCCGACAGGGATGGGGACAGATACGCAGTATTTT.

The V call is TRBV4-1, the J call TRBJ1-2; D gene ambiguous. Germline-derived CDR1 and CDR2 are MGHRA and YSYEKL. Trimming stripped 1 base from V and 2 bases from J, with 5 bases between. CDR3 length: 13 amino acids. The CDR3 loop is CASSQGGNYGYTF. The CDR3, as DNA: TGCGCCAGCAGCCAAGGGGGAAACTATGGCTACACCTTC.

Many counts were recorded for this clone. V is TRBV6-1 and J is TRBJ1-2, with D possibly matching TRBD1 (5 bases). The germline V gene encodes CDR1 MNHNS and CDR2 SASEGT. Trimming left V 2 bases short and J 7 bases short, with 14 bases between. This CDR3 is 14 amino acids long. CDR3 protein: CASSEREGSTGYTF. Written as DNA, the CDR3 is TGTGCCAGCAGTGAACGAGAGGGGTCGACTGGCTACACCTTC.

In DNA, the CDR3 is TGTGCCAGCAGCCAAGACATCTATGGCTACACCTTC. This translates into CASSQDIYGYTF. The V call is TRBV3-1 (or the pseudogene TRBV3-2), the J call TRBJ1-2; D remains unclear. Deletions cut 0 bases from V and 4 bases from J, with 3 bases between. The CDR3 is 12 amino acids. The V gene's germline CDR1 is LGHDT and CDR2 YNNKEL (reference sequence).

The CDR3 is CASSLGPDQPQHF. In nucleotides, the CDR3 is TGTGCCAGCAGCCTGGGACCTGATCAGCCCCAGCATTTT. This sequence joins TRBV3-1 (or the pseudogene TRBV3-2) and TRBJ1-5; maybe TRBD1 (5 bases). Per germline, CDR1 LGHDT and CDR2 YNNKEL (reference sequence). Trimming pared 4 bases from V and 5 bases from J, leaving 9 bases between. CDR3 length: 13 amino acids.

The chain couples TRBV19 to TRBJ1-2; 8 nucleotides align to TRBD1. The CDR3 extends over 16 amino acids. Germline assignment: CDR1 LNHDA and CDR2 SQIVND (reference sequence). Trimming cost V 5 bases and J 1 base; bases outside gene matches: 9. The CDR3 DNA reads as TGTGCCAGTAGTGGCCCCGGGACAGGCCTTAACTATGGCTACACCTTC. Amino acid sequence: CASSGPGTGLNYGYTF.

The V call is TRBV18, the J call TRBJ1-1; tentative D call: TRBD1 (5 bases). Germline CDR1 and CDR2: KGHSH and LQKENI. CDR3 size: 14 residues. Trimming cost V 2 bases and J 3 bases, with 10 bases left between them. The CDR3 region has the DNA TGTGCCAGCTCACCAGGGACTGAATACACTGAAGCTTTCTTT. It specifies CASSPGTEYTEAFF.

This clone is a singleton in its sample. The rearrangement links TRBV24-1 to TRBJ2-5, with D uncertain. Per germline, CDR1 KGHDR and CDR2 SFDVKD. There are 12 residues in the CDR3. V gave up 1 base and J gave up 10 bases, with 9 bases separating them. This chain's CDR3 is CATSDFKGDQYF. CDR3 nucleotides: TGTGCCACCAGTGATTTCAAAGGAGACCAGTACTTC.

This clone was seen a handful of times. CDR3 sequence reads: CASSVDGWNYGYTF. In nucleotides, the CDR3 is TGTGCCAGCAGCGTAGATGGCTGGAACTATGGCTACACCTTC. The chain carries TRBV9 and TRBJ1-2; D unresolved. The V gene's germline CDR1 is SGDLS and CDR2 YYNGEE. The CDR3 is 14 amino acids. V lost 0 bases and J 2 bases, leaving 8 bases between the germline ends.

V usage is TRBV2 and J usage is TRBJ2-2, with 8 bases lining up with TRBD2. The CDR3 loop spans 15 amino acids. J gave up 4 bases and V 2 bases, and 3 bases lay outside the gene matches. Per germline, CDR1 SNHLY and CDR2 FYNNEI. CDR3 sequence (DNA): TGTGCCAGCAGTGAATATCTAGCGGGCACCGGGGAGCTGTTTTTT. Encoded protein: CASSEYLAGTGELFF.

V and J are TRBV7-2 and TRBJ1-2, with D tentatively TRBD1 (6 bases). Trimming took 2 bases from V and 8 from J, leaving 15 bases between them. This CDR3 has 14 amino acids. The germline CDR1 and CDR2 sequences are SGHTA and FQGNSA. The CDR3 region has the DNA TGTGCCAGCAGCTTAATGGGATCAGGGGTAGGCTACACCTTC. This codes for CASSLMGSGVGYTF.

The genes are TRBV6-1 and TRBJ1-5; D remains unclear. The CDR3 length is 14 residues. Per germline, CDR1 MNHNS and CDR2 SASEGT. Trimming shortened V by 1 base and J by 8 bases, and 12 bases separated the two germline ends. The CDR3 coding sequence is TGTGCCAGCAGTGAAGTTGGCGGCCGTGAGCCCCAGCATTTT. Protein: CASSEVGGREPQHF.